The present T cell receptor beta chain was sequenced within a study of T cells in localized non-small cell lung cancer. Broader study findings: Appearance in adjacent lung was seen for a median about 59 of the top 100 tumor clones. Highest T cell clonality was seen in uninvolved adjacent lung, surpassing that measured in tumor.

Trimming shortened V by 1 base and J by 4 bases, and 10 bases separated the two germline ends. Per germline, CDR1 SQVTM and CDR2 ANQGSEA. The CDR3 consists of 13 residues. TCRdb's copy holds only in-frame clones and misses some; the assay was immunoSEQ multiplex PCR. Of about 2,800 clones listed, around a quarter are singletons. A note on this clone: The antigen is unknown.

The chain links TRBV29-1 to TRBJ2-5; D unresolved. This TCR was recovered from a female donor of 60 years or more with stage I lung adenocarcinoma. Material: lung tumor tissue, obtained before any cancer treatment. CDR3 DNA sequence: TGCAGCGTTGAAGTTGTCCTTGGAGAGACCCAGTACTTC. Protein sequence: CSVEVVLGETQYF. The full variable domain, with the rest looked up from reference TRBV29-1 and TRBJ2-5, is SAVISQKPSRDICQRGTSLTIQCQVDSQVTMMFWYRQQPGQSLTLIATANQGSEATYESGFVIDKFPISRPNLTFSTLTVSNMSPEDSSIYLCSVEVVLGETQYFGPGTRLLVL.